The 8 T cell receptor beta chains listed next were all sequenced from one sample in a study of blood T cell repertoires in COVID-19 (TCRdb year 2020). The library came from the immunoSEQ multiplex PCR assay. Drawn from immuneACCESS, this table holds only the in-frame rearrangements with V and J called that TCRdb kept. Clones are partly lost; checked studies trace under half to an unresolved V gene and leave the rest unexplained. The sample yields hundreds of thousands of clones; about 83% were counted once. Jointly, the top ten make up 6.8% of the sample. Sequenced input: PBMCs or T cells enriched from blood (not recorded which). The receptors here all came from a middle-aged woman who had recovered from COVID-19.

The J gene is TRBJ1-4, the V gene TRBV6-5; D gene ambiguous. Looked up from germline, CDR1 is MNHEY and CDR2 is SVGAGI. The CDR3 consists of 14 residues. The ends were cut back, 5 bases at V and 8 bases at J, with 15 bases in the middle. CDR3 amino acids: CASSRTVVGEKLFF. For the CDR3, the DNA is TGTGCCAGCAGTAGAACAGTCGTGGGCGAAAAACTGTTTTTT.

As for this clone: Other DNA sequences in the sample encode the same CDR3. V gene TRBV7-2 combines with J gene TRBJ1-5; D perhaps matches TRBD1 (5 bases). The CDR3 has 13 residues. With 2 bases removed from V and 4 bases from J, the gap between germline ends came to 6 bases. From germline, CDR1 is SGHTA and CDR2 FQGNSA. CDR3 residues: CASSLQGNQPQHF. DNA for the CDR3: TGTGCCAGCAGCTTACAGGGAAATCAGCCCCAGCATTTT.

The chain combines TRBV6-5 with TRBJ1-1; 7 bases agree with TRBD1. The CDR3 is 14 amino acids. After removal of 8 bases from V and 0 bases from J, the junction contained 6 bases not matched to a gene. Germline V gene data show CDR1 as MNHEY and CDR2 as SVGAGI. The CDR3 DNA sequence: TGTGCCAGCTCCCGGGACAGCATGAACACTGAAGCTTTCTTT. It yields the protein CASSRDSMNTEAFF.

This CDR3 is CASTSGRGYTDTQYF. The CDR3 DNA reads TGTGCCAGCACTAGCGGGAGGGGGTACACAGATACGCAGTATTTT. The genes are TRBV28 and TRBJ2-3, with TRBD2 matching over 12 bases. The ends lost 7 bases at V and 2 bases at J; junction bases unmatched: 4. CDR1 is MDHEN and CDR2 is SYDVKM in the germline V gene. The CDR3 runs 15 residues.

This clone has more than one count but fewer than ten. This rearrangement joins TRBV5-1 to TRBJ2-7; 11 bases fit TRBD2. V shed 4 bases and J 3 bases; nucleotides not matched to a gene: 9. Germline lookup yields CDR1 SGHRS and CDR2 YFSETQ. The CDR3 runs to 16 residues. CDR3 residues: CASSDSGLAGLYEQYF. For the CDR3, the DNA is TGCGCCAGCAGCGACTCAGGACTAGCGGGCCTCTACGAGCAGTACTTC.

V is TRBV11-2 and J is TRBJ2-1; 9 bases agree with TRBD2. Germline V gene data show CDR1 as SGHAT and CDR2 as FQNNGV. This CDR3 contains 15 residues. V lost 5 bases to trimming and J lost 5 bases; unmatched junction nucleotides: 7. The CDR3: CASSQDSGRNNEQFF. CDR3 in DNA: TGTGCCAGCAGCCAGGATAGCGGGAGAAACAATGAGCAGTTCTTC. The whole variable domain, remainder taken from reference TRBV11-2 and TRBJ2-1, is EAGVAQSPRYKIIEKRQSVAFWCNPISGHATLYWYQQILGQGPKLLIQFQNNGVVDDSQLPKDRFSAERLKGVDSTLKIQPAKLEDSAVYLCASSQDSGRNNEQFFGPGTRLTVL.

The V and J genes are TRBV19 and TRBJ1-5; 7 nucleotides match TRBD1. Germline-derived CDR1 and CDR2 are LNHDA and SQIVND (reference sequence). The CDR3 runs to 15 residues. Trimming took 9 bases from V and 0 from J; bases not matched to a gene: 8. CDR3 protein: CASRQGFFSNQPQHF. CDR3 nucleotide sequence: TGTGCCAGCAGACAGGGATTTTTTAGCAATCAGCCCCAGCATTTT.

This chain joins TRBV5-5 and TRBJ2-1; 7 bases are a match to TRBD2. The CDR3 length is 14 residues. CDR1 SGHKS and CDR2 YYEKEE come from the germline V gene (reference sequence). Trimming at V came to 0 bases and at J to 7 bases, leaving 4 bases not matched to a gene. CDR3 DNA: TGTGCCAGCAGCTTGGTGATTAGCGGGAATGAGCAGTTCTTC. It is translated as CASSLVISGNEQFF.